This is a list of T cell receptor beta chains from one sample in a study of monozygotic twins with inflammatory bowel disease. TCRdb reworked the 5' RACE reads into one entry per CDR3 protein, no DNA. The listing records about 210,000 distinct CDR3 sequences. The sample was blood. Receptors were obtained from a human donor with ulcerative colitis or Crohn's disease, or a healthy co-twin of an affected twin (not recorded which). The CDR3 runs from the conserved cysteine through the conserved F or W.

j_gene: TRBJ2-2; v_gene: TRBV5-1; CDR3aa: CASRIGAGDTGELFF
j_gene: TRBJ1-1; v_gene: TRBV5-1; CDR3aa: CASGLNRLGGLGPNTEAFF
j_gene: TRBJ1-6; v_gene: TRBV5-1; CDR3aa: CASSSGPESPLHF
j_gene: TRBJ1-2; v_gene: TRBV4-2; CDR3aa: CASSLQTGGDYGYTF
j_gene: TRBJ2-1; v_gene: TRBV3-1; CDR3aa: CASSQDVGSNEQFF
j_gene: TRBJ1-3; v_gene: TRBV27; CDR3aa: CASSRDRTNSGNTIYF
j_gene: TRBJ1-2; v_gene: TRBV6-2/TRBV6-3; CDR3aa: CASLPWQFASGGYTF
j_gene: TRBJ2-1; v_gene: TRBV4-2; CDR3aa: CASSQDLGPTYNEQFF
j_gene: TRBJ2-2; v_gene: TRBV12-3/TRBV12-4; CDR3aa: CASSLGTAGELFF
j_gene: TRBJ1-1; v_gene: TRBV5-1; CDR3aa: CASGMGVNTEAFF
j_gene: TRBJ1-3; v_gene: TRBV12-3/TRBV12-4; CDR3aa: CASSLGLIGNTIYF
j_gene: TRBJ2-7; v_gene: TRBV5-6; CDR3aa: CASSLQGLGSYEQYF
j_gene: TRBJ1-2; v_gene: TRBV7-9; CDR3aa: CASSLPGQVPNYGYTF
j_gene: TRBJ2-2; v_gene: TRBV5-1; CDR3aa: CASGLDRGNTGELFF
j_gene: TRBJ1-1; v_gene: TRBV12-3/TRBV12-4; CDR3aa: CASSFLPGQQKKYTEAFF
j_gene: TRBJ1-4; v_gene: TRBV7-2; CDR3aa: CASSRRTGATNEKLFF
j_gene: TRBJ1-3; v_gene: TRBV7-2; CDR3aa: CASSLPRTGRAGNTIYF
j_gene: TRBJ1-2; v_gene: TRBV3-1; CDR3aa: CASSLLGPPTF
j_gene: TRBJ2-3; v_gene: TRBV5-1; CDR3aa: CASSLGASIDTQYF
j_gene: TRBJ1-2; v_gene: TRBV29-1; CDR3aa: CSASPGVDGYTF
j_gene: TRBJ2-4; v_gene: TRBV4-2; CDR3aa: CASSQDEPTGGENIQYF
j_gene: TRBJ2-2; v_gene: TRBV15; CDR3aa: CATSRAGGDGGELFF
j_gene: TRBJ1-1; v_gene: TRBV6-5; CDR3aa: CASSYFPTGGPGEAFF
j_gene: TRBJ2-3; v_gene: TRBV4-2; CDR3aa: CASSQTSGGGDTQYF